The rows below give T cell receptor beta chains drawn from one sample of a study of T-cell reconstitution after alpha-beta-depleted transplantation in children. TCRdb reprocessed the PCR reads via MiXCR and lists one record per CDR3 protein. The top ten hold roughly 37% of the sample, which has around 25,000 distinct CDR3 sequences, 15% to 20% seen once. The material sequenced was PBMCs, mostly from graft donor cells, taken 60 days after TCRalphabeta/CD19-depleted stem cell transplant. The receptors were gathered from a male patient between 2 and 10 years old who had a stem cell transplant for acute lymphoblastic leukemia, so the T cells may come from the graft donor. Both conserved end residues are trimmed from each CDR3. Fields, in order: V gene, J gene, CDR3 length, D gene, CDR3 protein. A D gene is named only where the DNA matches it firmly.

v_call: TRBV14; j_call: TRBJ1-1; cdr3_length: 14; d_call: .; cdr3_aa: ASSQLGREVDTEAF
v_call: TRBV12-3/TRBV12-4; j_call: TRBJ2-7; cdr3_length: 13; d_call: TRBD1; cdr3_aa: ASSLSGTGFNEQY
v_call: TRBV11-2; j_call: TRBJ1-6; cdr3_length: 12; d_call: .; cdr3_aa: ASSLGSLNSPLH
v_call: TRBV20-1; j_call: TRBJ2-7; cdr3_length: 14; d_call: TRBD2; cdr3_aa: SARVMSGGPEYEQY
v_call: TRBV5-1; j_call: TRBJ1-2; cdr3_length: 13; d_call: TRBD1; cdr3_aa: ASSADGTGSHGYT
v_call: TRBV12-3/TRBV12-4; j_call: TRBJ2-1; cdr3_length: 13; d_call: .; cdr3_aa: ASSTLQGGANEQF
v_call: TRBV10-2; j_call: TRBJ2-1; cdr3_length: 13; d_call: .; cdr3_aa: ASSENGGPRDEQF
v_call: TRBV3-1; j_call: TRBJ2-5; cdr3_length: 13; d_call: .; cdr3_aa: ASSQDTPGGETQY
v_call: TRBV7-2; j_call: TRBJ2-2; cdr3_length: 10; d_call: .; cdr3_aa: AEAWRAGELF
v_call: TRBV3-1; j_call: TRBJ2-1; cdr3_length: 11; d_call: .; cdr3_aa: ASSQRGPNEQF
v_call: TRBV7-9; j_call: TRBJ2-3; cdr3_length: 13; d_call: TRBD2; cdr3_aa: ASSLVSGGTDTQY
v_call: TRBV7-2; j_call: TRBJ2-7; cdr3_length: 14; d_call: TRBD1; cdr3_aa: ASSLATGVGSYEQY
v_call: TRBV27; j_call: TRBJ2-3; cdr3_length: 14; d_call: TRBD2; cdr3_aa: ASSLRLAASTDTQY
v_call: TRBV9; j_call: TRBJ2-7; cdr3_length: 13; d_call: TRBD2; cdr3_aa: ASSVGTSGVYEQY
v_call: TRBV4-2; j_call: TRBJ2-1; cdr3_length: 14; d_call: TRBD2; cdr3_aa: ASSQDLRGGYNEQF
v_call: TRBV6-1; j_call: TRBJ2-1; cdr3_length: 11; d_call: TRBD1; cdr3_aa: ASSRQGRNEQF
v_call: TRBV11-2; j_call: TRBJ1-1; cdr3_length: 11; d_call: .; cdr3_aa: ASSLRDLTEAF
v_call: TRBV7-8; j_call: TRBJ1-4; cdr3_length: 13; d_call: .; cdr3_aa: ASSRNTATNEKLF
v_call: TRBV20-1; j_call: TRBJ2-7; cdr3_length: 11; d_call: .; cdr3_aa: AFTAPSSYEQY
v_call: TRBV3-1; j_call: TRBJ2-1; cdr3_length: 17; d_call: .; cdr3_aa: ASSQEGARAHPIYNEQF
v_call: TRBV20-1; j_call: TRBJ2-3; cdr3_length: 15; d_call: TRBD2; cdr3_aa: SARDPRLAGSTDTQY
v_call: TRBV20-1; j_call: TRBJ2-7; cdr3_length: 10; d_call: TRBD2; cdr3_aa: SASGTSFEQY
v_call: TRBV9; j_call: TRBJ1-3; cdr3_length: 11; d_call: .; cdr3_aa: ASSVGGESTIY
v_call: TRBV12-3/TRBV12-4; j_call: TRBJ2-1; cdr3_length: 11; d_call: .; cdr3_aa: ASSTGRGGVQF
v_call: TRBV10-3; j_call: TRBJ2-5; cdr3_length: 13; d_call: TRBD2; cdr3_aa: AISDSGGARETQY
v_call: TRBV20-1; j_call: TRBJ1-5; cdr3_length: 13; d_call: .; cdr3_aa: SALEGGSGNQPQH
v_call: TRBV20-1; j_call: TRBJ2-1; cdr3_length: 12; d_call: .; cdr3_aa: SARSLELGNEQF
v_call: TRBV9; j_call: TRBJ1-1; cdr3_length: 13; d_call: .; cdr3_aa: ASSVVSKGDTEAF
v_call: TRBV11-2; j_call: TRBJ1-2; cdr3_length: 12; d_call: .; cdr3_aa: ASSPDPTAYGYT
v_call: TRBV27; j_call: TRBJ2-7; cdr3_length: 12; d_call: TRBD1; cdr3_aa: ASSLGQRSYEQY
v_call: TRBV5-1; j_call: TRBJ2-2; cdr3_length: 13; d_call: TRBD2; cdr3_aa: ASSLAWGGPGELF
v_call: TRBV5-1; j_call: TRBJ1-5; cdr3_length: 14; d_call: .; cdr3_aa: ASSLGEGMSNQPQH
v_call: TRBV19; j_call: TRBJ2-5; cdr3_length: 11; d_call: .; cdr3_aa: ASSMGQQETQY
v_call: TRBV10-3; j_call: TRBJ2-7; cdr3_length: 15; d_call: .; cdr3_aa: AISEFPSGRTTYEQY
v_call: TRBV20-1; j_call: TRBJ2-3; cdr3_length: 13; d_call: .; cdr3_aa: SARDGASGTDTQY
v_call: TRBV19; j_call: TRBJ2-7; cdr3_length: 14; d_call: TRBD2; cdr3_aa: ASSIDHKGGPYEQY
v_call: TRBV4-2; j_call: TRBJ2-7; cdr3_length: 12; d_call: .; cdr3_aa: ASSQVQRSYEQY
v_call: TRBV29-1; j_call: TRBJ1-2; cdr3_length: 8; d_call: .; cdr3_aa: SVANYGYT
v_call: TRBV29-1; j_call: TRBJ1-1; cdr3_length: 11; d_call: .; cdr3_aa: SVGDSMNTEAF
v_call: TRBV12-3/TRBV12-4; j_call: TRBJ2-1; cdr3_length: 12; d_call: .; cdr3_aa: ASRPGPSYNEQF
v_call: TRBV12-3/TRBV12-4; j_call: TRBJ1-4; cdr3_length: 12; d_call: .; cdr3_aa: ASSFTGIEEKLF
v_call: TRBV12-3/TRBV12-4; j_call: TRBJ2-1; cdr3_length: 11; d_call: TRBD2; cdr3_aa: ASTSGSINEQF
v_call: TRBV20-1; j_call: TRBJ2-6; cdr3_length: 12; d_call: .; cdr3_aa: SLGAGSGANVLT
v_call: TRBV29-1; j_call: TRBJ2-7; cdr3_length: 11; d_call: TRBD1; cdr3_aa: SVEAAGGFEQY
v_call: TRBV20-1; j_call: TRBJ2-1; cdr3_length: 11; d_call: .; cdr3_aa: SARPSGGGEQF
v_call: TRBV24-1; j_call: TRBJ2-5; cdr3_length: 10; d_call: .; cdr3_aa: ATRGAGETQY
v_call: TRBV5-4; j_call: TRBJ2-3; cdr3_length: 15; d_call: TRBD2; cdr3_aa: ASSLELAGTSTDTQY
v_call: TRBV20-1; j_call: TRBJ1-4; cdr3_length: 11; d_call: .; cdr3_aa: SARGGNNEKLF
v_call: TRBV11-2; j_call: TRBJ2-1; cdr3_length: 14; d_call: TRBD2; cdr3_aa: ASSLGTSGSYNEQF
v_call: TRBV28; j_call: TRBJ1-6; cdr3_length: 10; d_call: .; cdr3_aa: ASIRNNSPLH
v_call: TRBV4-3; j_call: TRBJ1-6; cdr3_length: 14; d_call: TRBD1; cdr3_aa: ASSQEGGTGDSPLH
v_call: TRBV27; j_call: TRBJ2-5; cdr3_length: 14; d_call: .; cdr3_aa: ASSPSGGGGRETQY
v_call: TRBV3-1; j_call: TRBJ2-3; cdr3_length: 13; d_call: TRBD2; cdr3_aa: ASSLGLADTDTQY
v_call: TRBV21-1; j_call: TRBJ2-3; cdr3_length: 17; d_call: .; cdr3_aa: ASSKARGTSGDSTDTQY
v_call: TRBV6-1; j_call: TRBJ2-1; cdr3_length: 14; d_call: TRBD2; cdr3_aa: ASRRTRAGEYNEQF
v_call: TRBV20-1; j_call: TRBJ2-7; cdr3_length: 11; d_call: .; cdr3_aa: SARAGASYEQY
v_call: TRBV6-2/TRBV6-3; j_call: TRBJ1-5; cdr3_length: 11; d_call: .; cdr3_aa: ASSYRGNQPQH